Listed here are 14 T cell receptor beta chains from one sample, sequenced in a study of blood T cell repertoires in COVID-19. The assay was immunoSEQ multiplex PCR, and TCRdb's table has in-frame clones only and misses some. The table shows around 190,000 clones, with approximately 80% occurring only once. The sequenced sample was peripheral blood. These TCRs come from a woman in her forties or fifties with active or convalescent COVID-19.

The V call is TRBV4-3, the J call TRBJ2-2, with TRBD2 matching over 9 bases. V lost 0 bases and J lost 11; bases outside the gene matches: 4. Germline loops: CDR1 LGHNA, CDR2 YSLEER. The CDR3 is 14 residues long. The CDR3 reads CASSQDLAGLELFF. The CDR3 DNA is TGCGCCAGCAGCCAAGACCTAGCGGGGCTCGAGCTGTTTTTT.

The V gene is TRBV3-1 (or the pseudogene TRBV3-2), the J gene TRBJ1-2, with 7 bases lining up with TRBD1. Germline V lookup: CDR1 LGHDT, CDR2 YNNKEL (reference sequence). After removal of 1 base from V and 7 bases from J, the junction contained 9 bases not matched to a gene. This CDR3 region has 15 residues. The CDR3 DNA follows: TGTGCCAGCAGCCAAGTAGTGACAGGGTTAAGTGGCTACACCTTC. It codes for CASSQVVTGLSGYTF.

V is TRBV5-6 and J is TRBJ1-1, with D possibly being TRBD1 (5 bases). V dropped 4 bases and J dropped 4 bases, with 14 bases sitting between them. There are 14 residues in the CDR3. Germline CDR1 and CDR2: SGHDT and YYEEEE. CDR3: CASSVGGESTEAFF. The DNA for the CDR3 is TGTGCCAGCAGCGTGGGGGGGGAGTCCACTGAAGCTTTCTTT.

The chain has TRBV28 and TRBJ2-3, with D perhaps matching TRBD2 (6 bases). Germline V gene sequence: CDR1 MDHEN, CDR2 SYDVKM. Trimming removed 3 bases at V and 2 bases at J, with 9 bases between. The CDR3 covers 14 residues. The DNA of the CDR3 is TGTGCCAGCAGTTTGGGGGACTTCACAGATACGCAGTATTTT. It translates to CASSLGDFTDTQYF. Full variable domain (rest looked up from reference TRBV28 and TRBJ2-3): DVKVTQSSRYLVKRTGEKVFLECVQDMDHENMFWYRQDPGLGLRLIYFSYDVKMKEKGDIPEGYSVSREKKERFSLILESASTNQTSMYLCASSLGDFTDTQYFGPGTRLTVL.

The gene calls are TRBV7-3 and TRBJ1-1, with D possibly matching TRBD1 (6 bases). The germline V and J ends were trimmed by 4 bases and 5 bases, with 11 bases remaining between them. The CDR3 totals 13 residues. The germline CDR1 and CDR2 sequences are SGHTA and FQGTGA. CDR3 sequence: CASSSRGRTEAFF. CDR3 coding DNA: TGTGCCAGCAGCTCCAGGGGAAGGACTGAAGCTTTCTTT.

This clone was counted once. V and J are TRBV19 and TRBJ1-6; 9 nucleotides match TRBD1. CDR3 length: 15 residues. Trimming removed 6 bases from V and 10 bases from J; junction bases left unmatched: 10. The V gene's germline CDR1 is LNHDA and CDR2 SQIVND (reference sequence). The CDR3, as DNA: TGTGCCAGTAGCCTATCACAGGGGGCGCGCTCACCCCTCCACTTT. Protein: CASSLSQGARSPLHF.

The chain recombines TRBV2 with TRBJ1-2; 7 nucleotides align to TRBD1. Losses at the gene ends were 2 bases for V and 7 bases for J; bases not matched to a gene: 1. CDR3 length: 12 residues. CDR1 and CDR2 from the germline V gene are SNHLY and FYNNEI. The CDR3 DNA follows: TGTGCCAGCAGTGAAAGACAGGGTGGCTACACCTTC. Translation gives CASSERQGGYTF.

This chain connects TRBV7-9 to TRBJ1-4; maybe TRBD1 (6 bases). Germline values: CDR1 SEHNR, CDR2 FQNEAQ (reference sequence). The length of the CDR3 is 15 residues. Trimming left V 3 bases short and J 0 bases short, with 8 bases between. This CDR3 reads CASSLWTATNEKLFF. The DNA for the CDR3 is TGTGCCAGCAGCTTGTGGACAGCAACTAATGAAAAACTGTTTTTT.

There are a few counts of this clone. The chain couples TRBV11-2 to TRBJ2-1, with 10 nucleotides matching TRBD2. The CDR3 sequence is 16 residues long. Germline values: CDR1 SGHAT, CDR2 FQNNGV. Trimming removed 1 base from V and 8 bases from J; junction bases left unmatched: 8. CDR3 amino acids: CASSLVGTSVLDEQFF. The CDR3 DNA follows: TGTGCCAGCAGCTTAGTCGGGACTAGCGTTTTGGATGAGCAGTTCTTC.

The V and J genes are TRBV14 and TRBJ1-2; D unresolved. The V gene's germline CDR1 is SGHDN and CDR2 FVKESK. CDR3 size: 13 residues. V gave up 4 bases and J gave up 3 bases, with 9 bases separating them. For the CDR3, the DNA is TGTGCCAGCAGCCCGACTGACTACTATGGCTACACCTTC. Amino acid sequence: CASSPTDYYGYTF.

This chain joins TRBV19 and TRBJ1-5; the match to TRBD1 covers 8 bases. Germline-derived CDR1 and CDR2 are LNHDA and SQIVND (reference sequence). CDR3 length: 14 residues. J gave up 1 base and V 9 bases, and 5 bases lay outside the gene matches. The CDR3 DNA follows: TGTGCCAGCTCGACAGGGGAGAGCAATCAGCCCCAGCATTTT. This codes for CASSTGESNQPQHF.

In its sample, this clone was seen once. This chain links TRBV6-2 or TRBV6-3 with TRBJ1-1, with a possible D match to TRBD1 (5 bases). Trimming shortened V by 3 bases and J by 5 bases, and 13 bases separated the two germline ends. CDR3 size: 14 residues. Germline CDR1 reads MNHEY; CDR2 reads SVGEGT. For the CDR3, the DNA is TGTGCCAGCAGTTATCGCCCCGGGGGGACTGAAGCTTTCTTT. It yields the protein CASSYRPGGTEAFF.

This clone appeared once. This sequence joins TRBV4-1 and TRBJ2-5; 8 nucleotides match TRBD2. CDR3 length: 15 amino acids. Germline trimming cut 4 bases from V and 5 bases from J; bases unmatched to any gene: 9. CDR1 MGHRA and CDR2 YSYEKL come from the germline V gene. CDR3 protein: CASSLTGGAGETQYF. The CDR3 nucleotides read TGCGCCAGCAGCCTAACCGGGGGGGCCGGGGAGACCCAGTACTTC.

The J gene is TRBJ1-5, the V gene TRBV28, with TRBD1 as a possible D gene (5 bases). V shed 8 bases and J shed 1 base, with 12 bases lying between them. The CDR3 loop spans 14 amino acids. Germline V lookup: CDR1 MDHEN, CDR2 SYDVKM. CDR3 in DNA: TGTGCCAGCCAAATTCAGGGAAGCAATCAGCCCCAGCATTTT. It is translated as CASQIQGSNQPQHF.